This T cell receptor (beta chain) appears in the sequencing data of a study of T cell changes during pregnancy in multiple sclerosis. V lost 3 bases and J lost 4; bases outside the gene matches: 16. Germline V CDR1 and CDR2: MDHEN, SYDVKM. This CDR3 spans 18 amino acids. Generated by immunoSEQ multiplex PCR, the TCRdb table keeps only in-frame clones and is missing some. The data show fewer than 65,000 clones, 85% to 95% seen once. The V gene is TRBV28, the J gene TRBJ2-3; TRBD1 agrees at 7 bases. This TCR was recovered from a female donor with multiple sclerosis, enrolled in a pregnancy study. This material consisted of peripheral blood, taken in the second trimester of pregnancy. The DNA for the CDR3 is TGTGCCAGCAGTTTCACCGGGACCGAAAGAGGGGGCGCAGATACGCAGTATTTT. Its protein product is CASSFTGTERGGADTQYF.